The 30 T cell receptor beta chains presented below share a single source sample, sequenced in a study of siplizumab effects on memory and regulatory T cells (dated by TCRdb to the late 2010s). Libraries were prepared through the immunoSEQ multiplex PCR assay. The table comes from immuneACCESS by way of TCRdb, which keeps in-frame sequences with V and J called. Part of the clones is missing from these tables; in studies checked, under half for an unresolved V gene and the rest for unknown reasons. The sample data list tens of thousands of clones, and less than 95% of these were observed just once. The ten top clones hold around 29% of the sample. The sample consisted of CD8+ T cells sorted from blood. The receptors here all came from a human donor in good health.

The V gene is TRBV11-2, the J gene TRBJ2-7, with TRBD2 matching 7 bases. CDR3 length: 12 residues. Losses at the gene ends were 5 bases for V and 10 bases for J; bases not matched to a gene: 8. Germline V lookup: CDR1 SGHAT, CDR2 FQNNGV. The DNA of the CDR3 is TGTGCCAGCAGCGCCCGGGAGGATCGTCAGTACTTC. Encoded protein: CASSAREDRQYF.

The chain joins TRBV6-6 to TRBJ2-3, with D possibly TRBD2 on 5 matching bases. Deletions cut 5 bases from V and 1 base from J, with 7 bases between. The CDR3 runs 13 residues. The germline V gene has CDR1 MNHNY and CDR2 SVGAGI (reference sequence). The chain's CDR3 is CASSGLGTDTQYF. Written as DNA, the CDR3 is TGTGCCAGCAGTGGACTGGGCACAGATACGCAGTATTTT.

V usage is TRBV19 and J usage is TRBJ1-4; a possible D gene is TRBD1 (6 bases). The germline CDR1 and CDR2 sequences are LNHDA and SQIVND (reference sequence). This CDR3 has 14 amino acids. Trimming shortened V by 7 bases and J by 0 bases, and 9 bases separated the two germline ends. The CDR3 loop reads CASTAGATNEKLFF. CDR3 nucleotides: TGTGCCAGTACCGCAGGGGCAACTAATGAAAAACTGTTTTTT. Together with reference TRBV19 and TRBJ1-4, the CDR3 gives the full variable domain: DGGITQSPKYLFRKEGQNVTLSCEQNLNHDAMYWYRQDPGQGLRLIYYSQIVNDFQKGDIAEGYSVSREKKESFPLTVTSAQKNPTAFYLCASTAGATNEKLFFGSGTQLSVL.

The chain is built from TRBV7-9 and TRBJ1-6, with 12 nucleotides matching TRBD1. With V trimmed by 5 bases and J by 13 bases, 6 bases remained unmatched. Germline V CDR1 and CDR2: SEHNR, FQNEAQ (reference sequence). The length of the CDR3 is 14 residues. The CDR3 coding sequence is TGTGCCAGCAGCCCACCGGGACAGGGGGCCCCCCTCCACTTT. Its translation: CASSPPGQGAPLHF.

The CDR3 nucleotides are TGTGCCAGCAGCTCCCTTAGCGGCCCTTCCTACGAGCAGTACTTC. Translated: CASSSLSGPSYEQYF. The V and J genes are TRBV6-6 and TRBJ2-7; possibly TRBD2 for D (6 bases). V lost 6 bases and J 1 base, leaving 16 bases between the germline ends. Germline V gives CDR1 MNHNY, CDR2 SVGAGI (reference sequence). The CDR3 totals 15 residues.

The chain links TRBV9 to TRBJ2-1; TRBD1 is a possible D gene (6 bases). V was trimmed by 5 bases and J by 5 bases, leaving 11 bases between them. The CDR3 totals 13 residues. Per germline, CDR1 SGDLS and CDR2 YYNGEE. In nucleotides, the CDR3 is TGTGCCAGCAGACAAAAGGGGGACAATGAGCAGTTCTTC. As protein: CASRQKGDNEQFF.

This sequence joins TRBV13 and TRBJ2-5; D gene uncertain. This CDR3 region has 12 residues. The germline V gene has CDR1 PRHDT and CDR2 FYEKMQ (reference sequence). V lost 5 bases, J lost 4 bases, and 8 bases lay in between. This CDR3 reads CASSIESETQYF. CDR3 DNA: TGTGCCAGCAGCATTGAGTCAGAGACCCAGTACTTC.

The chain is built from TRBV27 and TRBJ1-5; unclear D gene. The CDR3 covers 14 residues. Trimming removed 2 bases from V and 0 bases from J, with 5 bases in between. Germline V CDR1 and CDR2: MNHEY, SMNVEV (reference sequence). The CDR3 sequence: CASSLGLSNQPQHF. As DNA, the CDR3 is TGTGCCAGCAGTTTAGGGCTTAGCAATCAGCCCCAGCATTTT.

The CDR3 DNA sequence: TGTGCCAGCAGCTTGTTGGGGCTATCCGACAATGAGCAGTTCTTC. Encoded protein: CASSLLGLSDNEQFF. V gene TRBV5-4 combines with J gene TRBJ2-1; D may be TRBD1 (5 bases). Deletions cut 1 base from V and 5 bases from J, with 13 bases between. Per the germline V gene, CDR1 is SGHNT and CDR2 is YYREEE (reference sequence). The CDR3 spans 15 residues.

The chain carries TRBV6-1 and TRBJ1-5; D perhaps matches TRBD1 (6 bases). V dropped 6 bases and J dropped 0 bases, with 12 bases sitting between them. Germline V gene lookup returns CDR1 MNHNS and CDR2 SASEGT. The CDR3 extends over 15 amino acids. The CDR3 DNA follows: TGTGCCAGCAGATCGGGACAAATTAGCAATCAGCCCCAGCATTTT. Protein: CASRSGQISNQPQHF.

J is TRBJ1-5 and V is TRBV6-1; TRBD1 aligns across 7 bases. Germline CDR1 and CDR2: MNHNS and SASEGT. V dropped 4 bases and J dropped 9; count of bases not matched to a gene: 15. The CDR3 covers 16 residues. The CDR3 spells CASSALEQGYGTPQHF. For the CDR3, the DNA is TGTGCCAGCAGTGCCCTCGAACAGGGGTACGGGACGCCCCAGCATTTT.

The genes are TRBV7-6 and TRBJ1-4, with D possibly TRBD1 on 5 matching bases. Germline V gene data show CDR1 as SGHVS and CDR2 as FNYEAQ. CDR3 length equals 13 residues. Trimming stripped 5 bases from V and 6 bases from J, with 10 bases between. CDR3 region: CASSPLGDEKLFF. Written as DNA, the CDR3 is TGTGCCAGCAGCCCGCTAGGGGATGAAAAACTGTTTTTT.

This clone was recorded once. The chain links TRBV9 to TRBJ2-1, with 10 positions matching TRBD2. The CDR3 has 16 residues. Germline loops: CDR1 SGDLS, CDR2 YYNGEE. The V and J ends lost 4 bases and 1 base, in that order; junction bases with no gene match: 5. The CDR3 nucleotides read TGTGCCAGCAGCTCTACTAGCGGGGTTTCCTACAATGAGCAGTTCTTC. Translating gives CASSSTSGVSYNEQFF.

The chain combines TRBV5-1 with TRBJ2-7; 13 positions match TRBD2. CDR3 length: 17 amino acids. The V gene's germline CDR1 is SGHRS and CDR2 YFSETQ. J lost 1 base, V lost 2 bases, and 6 bases had no gene match. CDR3 DNA: TGCGCCAGCAGCTTAGGACTAGCGGGAGTGATTTCCTACGAGCAGTACTTC. Its protein is CASSLGLAGVISYEQYF. The whole variable domain, remainder taken from reference TRBV5-1 and TRBJ2-7, is KAGVTQTPRYLIKTRGQQVTLSCSPISGHRSVSWYQQTPGQGLQFLFEYFSETQRNKGNFPGRFSGRQFSNSRSEMNVSTLELGDSALYLCASSLGLAGVISYEQYFGPGTRLTVT.

The V call is TRBV30, the J call TRBJ2-7; no reliable D call. The V end lost 0 bases, the J end lost 3 bases, and 9 bases lay between the germline ends. The CDR3 length is 13 residues. Germline CDR1 reads GTSNPN; CDR2 reads SVGIG (reference sequence). CDR3: CAWSVGGNYEQYF. The CDR3 DNA follows: TGTGCCTGGAGTGTGGGTGGGAACTACGAGCAGTACTTC.

The chain has TRBV5-4 and TRBJ1-2; no reliable D call. The V end was cut by 0 bases, the J end by 1 base, with 7 bases between. The V gene's germline CDR1 is SGHNT and CDR2 YYREEE (reference sequence). CDR3 length: 14 amino acids. This CDR3 reads CASSLEAGNYGYTF. As DNA, the CDR3 is TGTGCCAGCAGCTTGGAGGCCGGTAACTATGGCTACACCTTC.

This clone was counted a single time. The chain joins TRBV5-1 to TRBJ2-7; possible D gene TRBD2, 6 bases. The V gene lost 4 bases and the J gene lost 1 base, with 15 bases spanning the gap. The CDR3 contains 15 residues. CDR1 and CDR2 (germline): SGHRS, YFSETQ. CDR3 region: CASSEGGDPSYEQYF. CDR3 nucleotides: TGCGCCAGCAGCGAGGGAGGCGACCCTTCCTACGAGCAGTACTTC.

V is TRBV10-1 and J is TRBJ1-2; 7 bases agree with TRBD1. The germline gives CDR1 WNHNN, CDR2 SYGVQD (reference sequence). V shed 7 bases, J shed 7 bases, and the junction held 12 bases outside the gene matches. The CDR3 length is 14 residues. The CDR3 nucleotides read TGCGCCAGCATTTCGAAGGGGGCGCGTGCTGGCTACACCTTC. This encodes CASISKGARAGYTF.

Sample share makes this clone medium-sized. This sequence joins TRBV9 and TRBJ2-7, with no clear D. V lost 3 bases and J 2 bases, leaving 9 bases between the germline ends. The CDR3 is 13 amino acids. Germline V lookup: CDR1 SGDLS, CDR2 YYNGEE. The CDR3 sequence: CASSGDLTYEQYF. In DNA form, the CDR3 reads TGTGCCAGCAGCGGAGATTTAACCTACGAGCAGTACTTC. Using reference TRBV9 and TRBJ2-7 for the parts outside the CDR3, the full variable domain is DSGVTQTPKHLITATGQRVTLRCSPRSGDLSVYWYQQSLDQGLQFLIQYYNGEERAKGNILERFSAQQFPDLHSELNLSSLELGDSALYFCASSGDLTYEQYFGPGTRLTVT.

The gene calls are TRBV27 and TRBJ2-5, with TRBD2 identical over 10 bases. Per germline, CDR1 MNHEY and CDR2 SMNVEV (reference sequence). J lost 2 bases, V lost 4 bases, and 7 bases had no gene match. The CDR3 runs to 16 residues. The CDR3 reads CASSYSLAGVQETQYF. CDR3 DNA: TGTGCCAGCAGTTACAGCCTAGCGGGAGTGCAAGAGACCCAGTACTTC.

This chain connects TRBV30 to TRBJ2-3; 9 bases align to TRBD2. V lost 5 bases, J lost 2 bases, and 5 bases stayed unmatched. Per the germline V gene, CDR1 is GTSNPN and CDR2 is SVGIG (reference sequence). The CDR3 runs 14 residues. The CDR3 loop reads CAWATSGFTDTQYF. The CDR3 bases are TGTGCCTGGGCGACTAGCGGTTTCACAGATACGCAGTATTTT.

The gene calls are TRBV5-1 and TRBJ1-5; the D gene is possibly TRBD1 (6 bases). The CDR3 is 15 residues long. The germline gives CDR1 SGHRS, CDR2 YFSETQ. Trimming stripped 0 bases from V and 2 bases from J, with 9 bases between. In nucleotides, the CDR3 is TGCGCCAGCAGCTTGGCAGGGGTTCGCAATCAGCCCCAGCATTTT. It codes for CASSLAGVRNQPQHF.

This rearrangement joins TRBV19 to TRBJ1-2, with D maybe TRBD1 (6 bases). This CDR3 region has 14 residues. CDR1 and CDR2 (germline): LNHDA, SQIVND (reference sequence). Trimming removed 7 bases from V and 8 bases from J, with 20 bases in between. CDR3 DNA sequence: TGTGCCAGTACTATGGGAGGGGGGAGGATCGGCTACACCTTC. The encoded protein is CASTMGGGRIGYTF.

V gene TRBV19 combines with J gene TRBJ1-2, with D hard to call. The CDR3 covers 12 residues. Trimming cost V 1 base and J 7 bases, with 7 bases left between them. In germline, CDR1 is LNHDA, CDR2 SQIVND (reference sequence). This chain's CDR3 is CASSIGWSGYTF. CDR3 coding DNA: TGTGCCAGTAGTATAGGGTGGTCTGGCTACACCTTC.

The chain has TRBV30 and TRBJ2-3; D uncertain. The germline V gene has CDR1 GTSNPN and CDR2 SVGIG (reference sequence). Trimming left V 4 bases short and J 6 bases short, with 8 bases between. This CDR3 is 11 amino acids long. The CDR3 spells CAWMASDTQYF. CDR3 in DNA: TGTGCCTGGATGGCGTCCGATACGCAGTATTTT.

The CDR3 DNA sequence: TGCGCCAGCCGGACAATAGATACGCAGTATTTT. Its translation: CASRTIDTQYF. V and J are TRBV5-1 and TRBJ2-3; tentatively, D is TRBD1 (5 bases). Per germline, CDR1 SGHRS and CDR2 YFSETQ. The CDR3 totals 11 residues. V dropped 7 bases and J dropped 5 bases, with 8 bases sitting between them.

The chain combines TRBV19 with TRBJ2-7; 9 bases align to TRBD1. Germline V lookup: CDR1 LNHDA, CDR2 SQIVND (reference sequence). The CDR3 has 14 residues. Trimming at V came to 0 bases and at J to 3 bases, leaving 0 bases not matched to a gene. CDR3 sequence: CASSIEGQGYEQYF. Written as DNA, the CDR3 is TGTGCCAGTAGTATAGAGGGACAGGGCTACGAGCAGTACTTC.

The rearrangement joins TRBV7-2 to TRBJ1-4; no firm D call. Germline-derived CDR1 and CDR2 are SGHTA and FQGNSA. The CDR3 has 12 residues. V dropped 3 bases and J dropped 8 bases, with 7 bases sitting between them. The CDR3 DNA reads as TGTGCCAGCAGCTTGCTCCAGGAAAAACTGTTTTTT. Its translation is CASSLLQEKLFF.

The V gene is TRBV15, the J gene TRBJ1-2; D remains unclear. This CDR3 comprises 14 residues. V lost 0 bases to trimming and J lost 8 bases, with 13 bases between them. Looked up from germline, CDR1 is LNHNV and CDR2 is YYDKDF (reference sequence). CDR3 nucleotide sequence: TGTGCCACCAGCAGAGATGCAGGCCCTTACGGCTACACCTTC. This codes for CATSRDAGPYGYTF.

V is TRBV7-2 and J is TRBJ2-1; 7 bases line up with TRBD2. In germline, CDR1 is SGHTA, CDR2 FQGNSA. V shed 8 bases and J 2 bases; nucleotides not matched to a gene: 15. CDR3 length: 17 amino acids. The CDR3 bases are TGTGCCAGCCGCAAGAACTGGGCTAGCGGTACCTACAATGAGCAGTTCTTC. Residues: CASRKNWASGTYNEQFF.